The 16 T cell receptor beta chains given below trace back to one sample, sequenced in a study of cytomegalovirus exposure and HLA in healthy donors. PCR was performed using 60 Vbeta and 13 Jbeta primers. Sequenced by immunoSEQ multiplex PCR; TCRdb stores in-frame clones only, minus some. The data show about 99,000 clones, 70% to 85% seen once. Input material: PBMCs. Source of these receptors: a woman aged 18-29 years in good health and CMV-seropositive.

The genes are TRBV6-1 and TRBJ2-3; 11 bases line up with TRBD2. The CDR3 covers 15 residues. Germline values: CDR1 MNHNS, CDR2 SASEGT. Losses at the gene ends were 6 bases for V and 3 bases for J; bases not matched to a gene: 5. For the CDR3, the DNA is TGTGCCAGCAGGGACATAGCGGGAGGGACAGATACGCAGTATTTT. This gives the protein CASRDIAGGTDTQYF.

This chain uses TRBV4-1 with TRBJ2-1; D call uncertain. The CDR3 loop spans 15 amino acids. The germline CDR1 and CDR2 sequences are MGHRA and YSYEKL. The V gene lost 6 bases and the J gene lost 4 bases, with 16 bases spanning the gap. CDR3 in DNA: TGCGCCAGCAGTTTCTCTTCTTTCCTTTACAATGAGCAGTTCTTC. Amino acids: CASSFSSFLYNEQFF.

This rearrangement joins TRBV30 to TRBJ2-5; 8 nucleotides line up with TRBD1. Germline-derived CDR1 and CDR2 are GTSNPN and SVGIG (reference sequence). V shed 5 bases and J 6 bases; nucleotides not matched to a gene: 8. The CDR3 is 13 amino acids. This chain's CDR3 is CAWSGGAGKTQYF. The CDR3 DNA reads as TGTGCCTGGTCAGGGGGCGCCGGAAAGACCCAGTACTTC.

The rearrangement links TRBV28 to TRBJ2-7; 8 nucleotides agree with TRBD1. V was clipped by 6 bases and J by 7 bases; unmatched bases: 14. CDR1 MDHEN and CDR2 SYDVKM come from the germline V gene. CDR3 size: 15 residues. The CDR3 DNA reads as TGTGCCAGCAGAGCTAGTGACAGGGGCACCTCAGAGCAGTACTTC. Amino acid sequence: CASRASDRGTSEQYF.

The chain carries TRBV9 and TRBJ2-7; D remains unclear. The CDR3 loop spans 14 amino acids. The germline V and J ends were trimmed by 1 base and 0 bases, with 8 bases remaining between them. CDR1 is SGDLS and CDR2 is YYNGEE in the germline V gene. The CDR3 bases are TGTGCCAGCAGCGTATCAGGTGCCTCCTACGAGCAGTACTTC. Translating it yields CASSVSGASYEQYF.

This chain links TRBV2 with TRBJ1-2; D perhaps matches TRBD1 (5 bases). The CDR3 is made up of 14 amino acids. The V gene's germline CDR1 is SNHLY and CDR2 FYNNEI. V lost 4 bases and J 7 bases, leaving 16 bases between the germline ends. CDR3 nucleotide sequence: TGTGCCAGCAGTGGGCTTGGGGGGGTTCTTGGCTACACCTTC. Residues: CASSGLGGVLGYTF.

This clone was counted only a few times. The gene calls are TRBV2 and TRBJ2-7; 8 nucleotides match TRBD2. J gave up 4 bases and V 6 bases, and 8 bases lay outside the gene matches. The V gene's germline CDR1 is SNHLY and CDR2 FYNNEI. The CDR3 loop spans 14 amino acids. In DNA form, the CDR3 reads TGTGCCAGCAGATGGCTAGCGGGCCTTTACGAGCAGTACTTC. This encodes CASRWLAGLYEQYF.

The V and J genes are TRBV5-6 and TRBJ2-2, with D possibly matching TRBD2 (6 bases). The CDR3 sequence is 15 residues long. Per the germline V gene, CDR1 is SGHDT and CDR2 is YYEEEE. V lost 4 bases and J lost 2, with 12 bases in between. CDR3 sequence reads: CASSVTGRNTGELFF. The CDR3 coding sequence is TGTGCCAGCAGCGTTACCGGGAGAAACACCGGGGAGCTGTTTTTT.

V and J are TRBV6-1 and TRBJ2-7; 13 nucleotides agree with TRBD2. Unmatched junction bases numbered 6, after V lost 11 bases and J lost 2 bases. CDR1 and CDR2 (germline): MNHNS, SASEGT. The CDR3 consists of 14 residues. CDR3 DNA: TGTGCCGGTCGACTAGCGGGAGGAGCCTACGAGCAGTACTTC. Its translation: CAGRLAGGAYEQYF.

The chain carries TRBV6-5 and TRBJ2-1; D may be TRBD2 (6 bases). CDR3 length equals 13 residues. The V gene lost 6 bases and the J gene lost 2 bases, with 8 bases spanning the gap. The V gene's germline CDR1 is MNHEY and CDR2 SVGAGI. CDR3 DNA sequence: TGTGCCAGCAGGGGAGGCGCCTACAATGAGCAGTTCTTC. Protein product: CASRGGAYNEQFF.

This sequence joins TRBV25-1 and TRBJ2-5; D unresolved. The DNA end favors TRBJ2-7, so the J call may be wrong. This CDR3 comprises 18 residues. CDR1 MGHDK and CDR2 SYGVNS come from the germline V gene. This chain's CDR3 is CASSGQPLGRVSSYEQYF. The CDR3 DNA reads TGTGCCAGCAGTGGTCAGCCTCTTGGTCGGGTAAGCTCCTACGAGCAGTACTTC.

In this sample, this clone turned up once. This sequence joins TRBV4-2 and TRBJ2-1; D possibly corresponds to TRBD2 (6 bases). This CDR3 has 16 amino acids. CDR1 is LGHNA and CDR2 is YNFKEQ in the germline V gene. V lost 0 bases, J lost 8 bases, and 17 bases lay in between. Written as DNA, the CDR3 is TGTGCCAGCAGCCAAGATGAGGGCCGGGGGAGTGATGAGCAGTTCTTC. Its protein is CASSQDEGRGSDEQFF.

The CDR3 bases are TGTGCCAGCAGCTCAACCCCTAGTGGGAGGGCCAGGGAGACCCAGTACTTC. It encodes CASSSTPSGRARETQYF. The chain employs TRBV7-8 and TRBJ2-5; TRBD2 agrees at 7 bases. V lost 4 bases, J lost 5 bases, and 16 bases stayed unmatched. This CDR3 has 17 amino acids. Germline V gives CDR1 SGHVS, CDR2 FQNEAQ.

The gene calls are TRBV7-8 and TRBJ2-7; unclear D gene. This CDR3 contains 14 residues. Trimming stripped 1 base from V and 2 bases from J, with 9 bases between. The germline V gene has CDR1 SGHVS and CDR2 FQNEAQ. The chain's CDR3 is CASSLGHQTYEQYF. The CDR3 bases are TGTGCCAGCAGCTTAGGACACCAGACCTACGAGCAGTACTTC.

Only a few counts were recorded for this clone. This chain links TRBV6-6 with TRBJ2-1; 7 nucleotides agree with TRBD1. Trimming at V came to 8 bases and at J to 2 bases, leaving 6 bases not matched to a gene. The CDR3 sequence is 14 residues long. The germline gives CDR1 MNHNY, CDR2 SVGAGI (reference sequence). The CDR3 nucleotides are TGTGCCAGCGAGGGACAGAGAGCCTACAATGAGCAGTTCTTC. Translated, it gives CASEGQRAYNEQFF.

The chain combines TRBV5-6 with TRBJ2-5, with TRBD1 identical over 7 bases. Trimming removed 4 bases from V and 2 bases from J; junction bases left unmatched: 2. The CDR3 covers 13 residues. Germline V gene lookup returns CDR1 SGHDT and CDR2 YYEEEE. The CDR3 loop reads CASSPGQQETQYF. The CDR3 DNA reads TGTGCCAGCAGCCCGGGACAGCAAGAGACCCAGTACTTC.